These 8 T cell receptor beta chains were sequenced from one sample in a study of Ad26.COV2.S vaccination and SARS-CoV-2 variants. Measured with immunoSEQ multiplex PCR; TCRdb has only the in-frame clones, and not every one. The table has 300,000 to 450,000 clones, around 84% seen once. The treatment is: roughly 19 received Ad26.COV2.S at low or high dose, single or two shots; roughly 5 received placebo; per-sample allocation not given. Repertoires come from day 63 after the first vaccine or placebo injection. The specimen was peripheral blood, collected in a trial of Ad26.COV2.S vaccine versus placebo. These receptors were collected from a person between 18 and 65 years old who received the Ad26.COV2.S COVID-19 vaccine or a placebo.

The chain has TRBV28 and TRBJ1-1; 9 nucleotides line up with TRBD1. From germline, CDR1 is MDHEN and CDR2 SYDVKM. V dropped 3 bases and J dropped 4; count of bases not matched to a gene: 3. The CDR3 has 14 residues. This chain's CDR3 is CASSLYRGRTEAFF. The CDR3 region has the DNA TGTGCCAGCAGTTTGTACAGGGGGCGCACTGAAGCTTTCTTT.

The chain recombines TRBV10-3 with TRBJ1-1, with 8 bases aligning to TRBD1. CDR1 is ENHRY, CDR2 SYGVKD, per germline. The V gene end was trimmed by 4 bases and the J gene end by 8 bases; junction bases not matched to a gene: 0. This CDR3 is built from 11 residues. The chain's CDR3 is CAISGDREAFF. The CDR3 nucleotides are TGTGCCATCAGTGGGGACAGGGAAGCTTTCTTT.

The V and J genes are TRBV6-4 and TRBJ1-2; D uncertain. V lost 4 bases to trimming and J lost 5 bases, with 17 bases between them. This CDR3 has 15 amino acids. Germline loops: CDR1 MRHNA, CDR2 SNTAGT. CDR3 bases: TGTGCCAGCAGTGCTCTCCCGCCCCCGTCGTATGGCTACACCTTC. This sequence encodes CASSALPPPSYGYTF.

DNA of the CDR3: TGTGCCAGCAGCGGTTGGACAGGGAGCACAGATACGCAGTATTTT. It encodes CASSGWTGSTDTQYF. V usage is TRBV9 and J usage is TRBJ2-3, with 8 bases matching TRBD1. This CDR3 comprises 15 residues. Losses at the gene ends were 3 bases for V and 0 bases for J; bases not matched to a gene: 3. Per germline, CDR1 SGDLS and CDR2 YYNGEE.

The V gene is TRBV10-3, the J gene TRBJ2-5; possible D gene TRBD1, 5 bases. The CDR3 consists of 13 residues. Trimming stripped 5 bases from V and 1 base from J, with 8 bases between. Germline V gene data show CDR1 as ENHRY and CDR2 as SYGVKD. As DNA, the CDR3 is TGTGCCATCAGTTTTGACAGCCAAGAGACCCAGTACTTC. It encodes CAISFDSQETQYF.

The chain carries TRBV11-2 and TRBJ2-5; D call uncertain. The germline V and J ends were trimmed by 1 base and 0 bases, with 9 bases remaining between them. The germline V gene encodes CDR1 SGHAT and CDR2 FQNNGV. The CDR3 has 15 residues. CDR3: CASSLGRTDQETQYF. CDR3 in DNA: TGTGCCAGCAGCTTAGGTCGGACGGACCAAGAGACCCAGTACTTC. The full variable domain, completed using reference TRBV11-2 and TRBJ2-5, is EAGVAQSPRYKIIEKRQSVAFWCNPISGHATLYWYQQILGQGPKLLIQFQNNGVVDDSQLPKDRFSAERLKGVDSTLKIQPAKLEDSAVYLCASSLGRTDQETQYFGPGTRLLVL.

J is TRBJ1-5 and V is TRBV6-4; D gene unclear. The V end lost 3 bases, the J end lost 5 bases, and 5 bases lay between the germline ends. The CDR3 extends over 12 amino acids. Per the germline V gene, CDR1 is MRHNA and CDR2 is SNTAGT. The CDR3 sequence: CASSERDQPQHF. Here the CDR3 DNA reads TGTGCCAGCAGTGAAAGGGATCAGCCCCAGCATTTT.

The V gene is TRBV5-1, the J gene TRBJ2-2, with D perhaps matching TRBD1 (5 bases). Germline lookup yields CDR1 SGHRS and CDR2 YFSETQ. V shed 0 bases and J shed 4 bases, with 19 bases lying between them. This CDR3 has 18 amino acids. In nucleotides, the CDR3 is TGCGCCAGCAGCTTGGATGCGTGGGCAGGGTCCCCCACCGGGGAGCTGTTTTTT. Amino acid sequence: CASSLDAWAGSPTGELFF.